This T cell receptor beta chain derives from a study of blood T cell repertoires in COVID-19. For the study at large: The cDNA or gDNA used as material had been derived from T cells, B-cell-depleted T cells, or PBMCs.

Sequenced by immunoSEQ multiplex PCR; TCRdb stores in-frame clones only, minus some. The sample yields 150,000 to 200,000 clones, 90% seen once. This clonotype originated in a man aged 50-60 years with acute or convalescent COVID-19. Sequences were obtained from peripheral blood.

CDR3 residues: CAISESEARAYEQYV. CDR3 coding DNA: TGTGCCATCAGTGAGTCTGAGGCGAGGGCATACGAGCAGTACGTC. The genes are TRBV10-3 and TRBJ2-7; perhaps TRBD2 as D (5 bases). The CDR3 is made up of 15 amino acids. Trimming cost V 0 bases and J 4 bases, with 13 bases left between them. Germline V gene lookup returns CDR1 ENHRY and CDR2 SYGVKD.